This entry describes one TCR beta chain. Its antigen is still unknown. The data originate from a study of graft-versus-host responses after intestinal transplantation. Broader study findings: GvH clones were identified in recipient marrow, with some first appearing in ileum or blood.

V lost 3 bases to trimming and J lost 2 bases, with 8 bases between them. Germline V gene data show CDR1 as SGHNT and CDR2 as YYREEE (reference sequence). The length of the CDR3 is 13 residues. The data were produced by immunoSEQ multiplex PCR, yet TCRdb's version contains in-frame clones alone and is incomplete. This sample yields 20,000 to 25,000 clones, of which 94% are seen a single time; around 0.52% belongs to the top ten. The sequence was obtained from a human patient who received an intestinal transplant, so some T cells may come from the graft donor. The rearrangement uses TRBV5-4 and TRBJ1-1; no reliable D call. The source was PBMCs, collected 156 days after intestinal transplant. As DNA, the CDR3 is TGTGCCAGCAGCTCCCAAATAAACACTGAAGCTTTCTTT. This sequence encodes CASSSQINTEAFF.